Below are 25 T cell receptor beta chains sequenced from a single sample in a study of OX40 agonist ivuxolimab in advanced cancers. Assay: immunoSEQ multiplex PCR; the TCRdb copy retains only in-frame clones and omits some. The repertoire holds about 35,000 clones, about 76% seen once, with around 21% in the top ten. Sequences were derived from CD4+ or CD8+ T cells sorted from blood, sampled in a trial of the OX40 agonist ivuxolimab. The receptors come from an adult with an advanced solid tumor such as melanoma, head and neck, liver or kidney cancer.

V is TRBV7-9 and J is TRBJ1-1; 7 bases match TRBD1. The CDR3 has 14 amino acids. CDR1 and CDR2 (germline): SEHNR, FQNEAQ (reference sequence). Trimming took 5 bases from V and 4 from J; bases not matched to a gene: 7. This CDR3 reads CASSRQGHFTEAFF. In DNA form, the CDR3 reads TGTGCCAGCAGCCGACAGGGTCATTTCACTGAAGCTTTCTTT.

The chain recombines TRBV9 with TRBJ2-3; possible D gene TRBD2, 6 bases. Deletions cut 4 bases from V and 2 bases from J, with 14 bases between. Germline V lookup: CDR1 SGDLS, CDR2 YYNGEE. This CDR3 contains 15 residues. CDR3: CASSPISGHTDTQYF. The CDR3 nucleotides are TGTGCCAGCAGCCCCATAAGCGGGCACACAGATACGCAGTATTTT. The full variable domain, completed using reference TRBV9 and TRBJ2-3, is DSGVTQTPKHLITATGQRVTLRCSPRSGDLSVYWYQQSLDQGLQFLIQYYNGEERAKGNILERFSAQQFPDLHSELNLSSLELGDSALYFCASSPISGHTDTQYFGPGTRLTVL.

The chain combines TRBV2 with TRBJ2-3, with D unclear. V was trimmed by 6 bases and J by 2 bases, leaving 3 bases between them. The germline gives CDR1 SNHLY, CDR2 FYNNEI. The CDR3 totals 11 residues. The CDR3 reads CASSNTDTQYF. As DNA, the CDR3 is TGTGCCAGCAGCAACACAGATACGCAGTATTTT.

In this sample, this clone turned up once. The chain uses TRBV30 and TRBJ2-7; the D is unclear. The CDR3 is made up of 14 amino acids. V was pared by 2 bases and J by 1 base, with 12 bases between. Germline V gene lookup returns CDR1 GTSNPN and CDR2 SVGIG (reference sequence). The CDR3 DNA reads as TGTGCCTGGAGTAGTAGGACGGGTTCCTACGAGCAGTACTTC. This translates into CAWSSRTGSYEQYF.

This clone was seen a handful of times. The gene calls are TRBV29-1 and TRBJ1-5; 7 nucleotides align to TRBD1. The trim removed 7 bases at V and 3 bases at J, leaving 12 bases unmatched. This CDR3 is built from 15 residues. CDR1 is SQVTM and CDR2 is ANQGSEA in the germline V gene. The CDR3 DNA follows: TGCAGCGCCACGATGGGGACAGCCTCCAATCAGCCCCAGCATTTT. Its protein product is CSATMGTASNQPQHF.

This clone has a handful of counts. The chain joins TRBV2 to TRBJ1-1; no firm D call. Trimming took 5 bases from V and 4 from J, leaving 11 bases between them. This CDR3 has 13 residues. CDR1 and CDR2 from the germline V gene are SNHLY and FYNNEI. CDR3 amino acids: CASSHRDLTEAFF. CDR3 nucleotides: TGTGCCAGCAGTCACAGAGATCTCACTGAAGCTTTCTTT.

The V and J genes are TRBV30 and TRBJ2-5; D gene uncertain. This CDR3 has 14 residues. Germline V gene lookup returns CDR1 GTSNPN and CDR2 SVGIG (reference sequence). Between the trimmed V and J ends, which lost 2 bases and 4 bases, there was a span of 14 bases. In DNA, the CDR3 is TGTGCCTGGAGTTTGGTAGGTGTACCAGAGACCCAGTACTTC. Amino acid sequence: CAWSLVGVPETQYF. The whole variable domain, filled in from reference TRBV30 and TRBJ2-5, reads SQTIHQWPATLVQPVGSPLSLECTVEGTSNPNLYWYRQAAGRGLQLLFYSVGIGQISSEVPQNLSASRPQDRQFILSSKKLLLSDSGFYLCAWSLVGVPETQYFGPGTRLLVL.

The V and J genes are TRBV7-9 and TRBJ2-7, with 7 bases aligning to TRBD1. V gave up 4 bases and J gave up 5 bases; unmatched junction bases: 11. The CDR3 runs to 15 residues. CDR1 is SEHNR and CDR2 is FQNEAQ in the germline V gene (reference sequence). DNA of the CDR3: TGTGCCAGCAGCTCCCGATACAGGGGTAAGGACGAGCAGTACTTC. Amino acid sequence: CASSSRYRGKDEQYF.

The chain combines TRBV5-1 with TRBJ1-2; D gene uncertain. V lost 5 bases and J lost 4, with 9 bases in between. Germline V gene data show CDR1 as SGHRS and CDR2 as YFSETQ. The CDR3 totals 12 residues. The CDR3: CASRSTLYGYTF. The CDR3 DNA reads TGCGCCAGCAGGTCAACCCTCTATGGCTACACCTTC.

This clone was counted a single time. The CDR3 nucleotides are TGTGCCAGCAGCTTGGTAATAGGGGGGGCCTACGAGCAGTACTTC. Encoded protein: CASSLVIGGAYEQYF. The V and J genes are TRBV11-2 and TRBJ2-7; perhaps TRBD2 as D (7 bases). V lost 3 bases and J 2 bases, leaving 14 bases between the germline ends. In germline, CDR1 is SGHAT, CDR2 FQNNGV. This CDR3 spans 15 amino acids.

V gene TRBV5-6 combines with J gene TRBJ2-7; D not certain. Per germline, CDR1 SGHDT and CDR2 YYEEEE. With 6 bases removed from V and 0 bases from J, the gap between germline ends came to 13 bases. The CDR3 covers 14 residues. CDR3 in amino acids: CASNTLRSSYEQYV. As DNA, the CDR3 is TGTGCCAGCAACACCCTCAGGAGCTCCTACGAGCAGTACGTC.

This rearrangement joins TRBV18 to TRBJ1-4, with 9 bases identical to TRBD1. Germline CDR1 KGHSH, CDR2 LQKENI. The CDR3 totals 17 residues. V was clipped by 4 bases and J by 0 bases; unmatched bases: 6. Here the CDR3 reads CASSRDRERTTNEKLFF. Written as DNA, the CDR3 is TGTGCCAGCTCACGGGACAGGGAGAGGACAACTAATGAAAAACTGTTTTTT.

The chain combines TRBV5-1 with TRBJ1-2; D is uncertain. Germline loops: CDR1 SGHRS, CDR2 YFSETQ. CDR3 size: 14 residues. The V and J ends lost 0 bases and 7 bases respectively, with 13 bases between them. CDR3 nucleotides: TGCGCCAGCAGCTTGGACTCGGCGACTTTTGGCTACACCTTC. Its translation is CASSLDSATFGYTF.

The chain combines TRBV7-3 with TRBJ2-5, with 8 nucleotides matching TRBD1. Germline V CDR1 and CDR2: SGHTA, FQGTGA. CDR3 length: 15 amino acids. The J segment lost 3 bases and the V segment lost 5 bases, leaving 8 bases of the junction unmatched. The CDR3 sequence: CASSHTGTGKETQYF. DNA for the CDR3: TGTGCCAGCAGCCATACCGGGACAGGAAAAGAGACCCAGTACTTC.

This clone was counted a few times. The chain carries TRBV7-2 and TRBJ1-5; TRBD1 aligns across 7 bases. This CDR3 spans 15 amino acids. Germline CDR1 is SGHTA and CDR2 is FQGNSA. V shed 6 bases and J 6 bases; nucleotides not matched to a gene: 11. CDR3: CASSPTGDSGQPQHF. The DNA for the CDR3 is TGTGCCAGCAGTCCAACAGGGGATTCTGGTCAGCCCCAGCATTTT.

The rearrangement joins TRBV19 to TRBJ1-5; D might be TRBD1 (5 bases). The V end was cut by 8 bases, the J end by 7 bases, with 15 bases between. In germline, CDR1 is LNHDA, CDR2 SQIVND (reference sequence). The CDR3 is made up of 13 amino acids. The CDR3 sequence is CASDSQGLQPQHF. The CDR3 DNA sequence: TGTGCCAGTGACAGCCAGGGACTCCAGCCCCAGCATTTT.

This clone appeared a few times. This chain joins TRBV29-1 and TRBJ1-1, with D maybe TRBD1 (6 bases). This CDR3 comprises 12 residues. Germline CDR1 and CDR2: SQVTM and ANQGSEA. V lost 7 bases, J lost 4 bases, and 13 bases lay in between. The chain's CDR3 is CSAGTGITEAFF. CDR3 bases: TGCAGCGCCGGTACAGGGATCACTGAAGCTTTCTTT.

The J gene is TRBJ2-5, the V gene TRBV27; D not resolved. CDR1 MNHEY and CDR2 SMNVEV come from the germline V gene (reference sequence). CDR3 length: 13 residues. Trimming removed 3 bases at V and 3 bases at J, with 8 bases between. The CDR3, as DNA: TGTGCCAGCAGTTTCGCCCCTGAAGAGACCCAGTACTTC. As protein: CASSFAPEETQYF.

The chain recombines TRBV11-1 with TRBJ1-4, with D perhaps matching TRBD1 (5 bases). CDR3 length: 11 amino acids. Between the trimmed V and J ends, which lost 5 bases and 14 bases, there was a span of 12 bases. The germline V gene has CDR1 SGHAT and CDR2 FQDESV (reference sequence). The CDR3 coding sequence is TGTGCCAGCAGCCCCGGGACCGTTCTGTTTTTT. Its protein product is CASSPGTVLFF.

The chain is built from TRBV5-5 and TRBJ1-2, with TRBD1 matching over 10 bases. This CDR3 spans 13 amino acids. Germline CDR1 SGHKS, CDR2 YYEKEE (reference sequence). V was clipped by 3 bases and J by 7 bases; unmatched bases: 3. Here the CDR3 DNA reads TGTGCCAGCAGCTCGGGACAGGGGTCTGGCTACACCTTC. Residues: CASSSGQGSGYTF.

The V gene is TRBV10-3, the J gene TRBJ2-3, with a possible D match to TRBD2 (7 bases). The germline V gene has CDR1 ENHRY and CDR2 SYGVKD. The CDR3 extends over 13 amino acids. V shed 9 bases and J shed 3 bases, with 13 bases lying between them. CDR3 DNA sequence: TGTGCCATGGCGGGGGCTGGGACAGATACGCAGTATTTT. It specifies CAMAGAGTDTQYF.

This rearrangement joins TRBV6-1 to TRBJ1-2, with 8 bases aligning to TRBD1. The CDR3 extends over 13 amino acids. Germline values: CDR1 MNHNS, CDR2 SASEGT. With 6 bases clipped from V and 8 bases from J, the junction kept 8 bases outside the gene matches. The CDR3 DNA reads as TGTGCCAGCAGCGGAACTAACAGGGGGGGCTACACCTTC. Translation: CASSGTNRGGYTF.

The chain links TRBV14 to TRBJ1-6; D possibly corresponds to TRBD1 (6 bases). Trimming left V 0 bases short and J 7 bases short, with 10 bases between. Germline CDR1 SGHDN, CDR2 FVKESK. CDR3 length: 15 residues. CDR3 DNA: TGTGCCAGCAGCCAAGAGTACAGGGCGAATTCACCCCTCCACTTT. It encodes CASSQEYRANSPLHF.

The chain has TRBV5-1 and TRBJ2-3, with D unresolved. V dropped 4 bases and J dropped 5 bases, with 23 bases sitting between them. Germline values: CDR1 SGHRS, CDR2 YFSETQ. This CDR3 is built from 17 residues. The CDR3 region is CASSPLYTLLRGDTQYF. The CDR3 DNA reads TGCGCCAGCAGCCCCCTGTACACTCTACTAAGAGGAGATACGCAGTATTTT.

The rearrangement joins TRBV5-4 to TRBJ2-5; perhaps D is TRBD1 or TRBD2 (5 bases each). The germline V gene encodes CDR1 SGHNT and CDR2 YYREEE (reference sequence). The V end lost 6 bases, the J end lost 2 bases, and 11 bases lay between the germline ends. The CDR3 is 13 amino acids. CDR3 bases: TGTGCCAGCACGTCCTGGGGGCAAGAGACCCAGTACTTC. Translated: CASTSWGQETQYF. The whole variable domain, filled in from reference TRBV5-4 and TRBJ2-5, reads ETGVTQSPTHLIKTRGQQVTLRCSSQSGHNTVSWYQQALGQGPQFIFQYYREEENGRGNFPPRFSGLQFPNYSSELNVNALELDDSALYLCASTSWGQETQYFGPGTRLLVL.